Following are 31 T cell receptor beta chains from one sample sequenced in a study of blood T cells in healthy people across ages. Together with a sample-barcoded 5' primer, a J-beta primer mix was included in a second PCR lasting 7 to 11 cycles. From the 5' RACE reads, TCRdb called clonotypes with MiXCR, one entry per CDR3 protein. The top ten clones hold 13% of a sample with about a million distinct CDR3 sequences, approximately 49% of them seen once. Sequenced sample: blood. The receptor source for this set is a man younger than 40 in good health.

The chain has TRBV20-1 and TRBJ2-3; 8 bases are a match to TRBD2. Germline V lookup: CDR1 DFQATT, CDR2 SNEGSKA (reference sequence). The CDR3 covers 15 residues. With V trimmed by 6 bases and J by 4 bases, 12 bases remained unmatched. This CDR3 reads CSASSLAGGSDTQYF. The DNA of the CDR3 is TGCAGTGCGTCCTCATTGGCGGGGGGATCAGATACGCAGTATTTT.

The V gene is TRBV27, the J gene TRBJ2-7; the D is unclear. This CDR3 region has 13 residues. Per the germline V gene, CDR1 is MNHEY and CDR2 is SMNVEV (reference sequence). V was clipped by 3 bases and J by 4 bases, with 10 bases between them. The CDR3 reads CASSFDPRYEQYF. As DNA, the CDR3 is TGTGCCAGCAGTTTCGATCCCCGGTACGAGCAGTACTTC.

This clonotype has only a few counts. CDR3 nucleotides: TGCAGTGCTCACCCCGGCGGACGCACAGATACGCAGTATTTT. Translating gives CSAHPGGRTDTQYF. J is TRBJ2-3 and V is TRBV20-1, with D uncertain. V lost 5 bases to trimming and J lost 1 base, with 13 bases between them. CDR3 length: 14 amino acids. Germline CDR1 is DFQATT and CDR2 is SNEGSKA (reference sequence).

This chain uses TRBV5-1 with TRBJ2-4, with unresolved D. Germline V gene lookup returns CDR1 SGHRS and CDR2 YFSETQ. Trimming cost V 0 bases and J 1 base, with 8 bases left between them. The CDR3 is made up of 15 amino acids. CDR3 bases: TGCGCCAGCAGCTTGGAGGGAAACGCCAAAAACATTCAGTACTTC. Translated: CASSLEGNAKNIQYF.

This clonotype was observed once. CDR3 bases: TGCAGTGTACGCGGGAGCGGCACAGATACGCAGTATTTT. Its translation: CSVRGSGTDTQYF. This sequence joins TRBV20-1 and TRBJ2-3, with TRBD2 matching 7 bases. CDR3 length: 13 residues. The junction had 5 bases not matched to a gene; V was cut back by 7 bases and J by 1 base. CDR1 is DFQATT and CDR2 is SNEGSKA in the germline V gene (reference sequence).

The chain recombines TRBV21-1 with TRBJ2-1. TRBV21-1 is a known pseudogene. This CDR3 spans 17 amino acids. The CDR3, as DNA: TGTGCGATCACTTTAGCAATACTACAGGGCACCTACAATGAGCAGTTCTTC. The encoded protein is CAITLAILQGTYNEQFF.

Details on this clonotype: Compared with germline, one end of the junction differs, possibly owing to a read error. The chain links TRBV12-3 or TRBV12-4 to TRBJ1-2; maybe TRBD1 (6 bases). The CDR3 extends over 13 amino acids. CDR3 in DNA: TGTGCCGGCAGTTCAGGACAGAACTATGGCTACACCTTC. Translation gives CAGSSGQNYGYTF.

The chain has TRBV28 and TRBJ2-5; D not certain. CDR1 is MDHEN, CDR2 SYDVKM, per germline. The CDR3 has 14 amino acids. V dropped 2 bases and J dropped 4 bases, with 11 bases sitting between them. CDR3 in amino acids: CASSLNPRGETQYF. The CDR3 nucleotides are TGTGCCAGCAGTTTAAACCCGAGAGGAGAGACCCAGTACTTC.

The rearrangement joins TRBV6-1 to TRBJ2-7; the D is unclear. This CDR3 contains 13 residues. Germline V gives CDR1 MNHNS, CDR2 SASEGT. V lost 7 bases to trimming and J lost 2 bases, with 12 bases between them. CDR3 residues: CASIKTPTYEQYF. The CDR3 nucleotides are TGTGCCAGCATCAAAACTCCAACCTACGAGCAGTACTTC.

There are a few counts of this clonotype. CDR3 in DNA: TGTGCCAGCAGTTTTAGAACAGGTACTAACACTGAAGCTTTCTTT. This sequence encodes CASSFRTGTNTEAFF. V gene TRBV27 combines with J gene TRBJ1-1, with a possible D match to TRBD1 (5 bases). This CDR3 comprises 15 residues. Trimming left V 3 bases short and J 2 bases short, with 13 bases between. Germline V CDR1 and CDR2: MNHEY, SMNVEV (reference sequence).

V and J are TRBV3-1 and TRBJ2-7, with no clear D. Germline V CDR1 and CDR2: LGHDT, YNNKEL (reference sequence). The CDR3 covers 14 residues. V dropped 0 bases and J dropped 6 bases, with 12 bases sitting between them. The CDR3 DNA reads as TGTGCCAGCAGCCAAGACTACGGGCTCGGCGAGCAGTACTTC. It specifies CASSQDYGLGEQYF.

This clonotype showed up many times. This sequence joins TRBV11-1 and TRBJ2-5; TRBD2 agrees at 8 bases. Germline CDR1 is SGHAT and CDR2 is FQDESV (reference sequence). This CDR3 has 16 residues. The ends lost 3 bases at V and 2 bases at J; junction bases unmatched: 8. For the CDR3, the DNA is TGTGCCAGCAGCTTTCTGGCTAGCGGGCTTCAAGAGACCCAGTACTTC. Translation gives CASSFLASGLQETQYF.

The table lists this clonotype with a few counts. The rearrangement joins TRBV7-2 to TRBJ1-1, with a weak D call TRBD1 (5 bases). Trimming removed 1 base at V and 4 bases at J, with 13 bases between. The CDR3 is made up of 15 amino acids. Germline CDR1 reads SGHTA; CDR2 reads FQGNSA. CDR3 sequence reads: CASSLGGVMSTEAFF. The CDR3 DNA reads as TGTGCCAGCAGCTTAGGAGGGGTGATGAGCACTGAAGCTTTCTTT. Full variable domain (rest looked up from reference TRBV7-2 and TRBJ1-1): GAGVSQSPSNKVTEKGKDVELRCDPISGHTALYWYRQSLGQGLEFLIYFQGNSAPDKSGLPSDRFSAERTGGSVSTLTIQRTQQEDSAVYLCASSLGGVMSTEAFFGQGTRLTVV.

V usage is TRBV29-1 and J usage is TRBJ1-2, with D possibly matching TRBD1 (5 bases). This CDR3 spans 11 amino acids. CDR1 SQVTM and CDR2 ANQGSEA come from the germline V gene. Trimming left V 5 bases short and J 8 bases short, with 12 bases between. The chain's CDR3 is CSVPGARGYTF. The CDR3 DNA sequence: TGCAGCGTTCCCGGGGCCCGGGGCTACACCTTC. Combining the CDR3 with reference TRBV29-1 and TRBJ1-2 gives the whole variable domain SAVISQKPSRDICQRGTSLTIQCQVDSQVTMMFWYRQQPGQSLTLIATANQGSEATYESGFVIDKFPISRPNLTFSTLTVSNMSPEDSSIYLCSVPGARGYTFGSGTRLTVV.

The gene calls are TRBV5-1 and TRBJ2-1; TRBD1 or TRBD2 may be the D gene (5 bases each). The CDR3 has 15 amino acids. The germline gives CDR1 SGHRS, CDR2 YFSETQ. The V end lost 0 bases, the J end lost 0 bases, and 7 bases lay between the germline ends. The DNA for the CDR3 is TGCGCCAGCAGCTTGGGGGGGATCTCCTACAATGAGCAGTTCTTC. It encodes CASSLGGISYNEQFF.

This sequence joins TRBV28 and TRBJ1-2; TRBD1 matches 8 bases. Per germline, CDR1 MDHEN and CDR2 SYDVKM. The length of the CDR3 is 14 residues. The ends lost 7 bases at V and 2 bases at J; junction bases unmatched: 6. The CDR3 spells CASIVTGANYGYTF. The CDR3 DNA is TGTGCCAGCATCGTGACAGGGGCCAACTATGGCTACACCTTC.

This rearrangement joins TRBV4-3 to TRBJ1-2; TRBD1 matches at 9 bases. CDR1 is LGHNA and CDR2 is YSLEER in the germline V gene. CDR3 length equals 17 residues. The J segment lost 3 bases and the V segment lost 0 bases, leaving 8 bases of the junction unmatched. The CDR3: CASSQETGGSIDYGYTF. CDR3 in DNA: TGCGCCAGCAGCCAAGAGACAGGGGGGAGTATAGACTATGGCTACACCTTC.

CDR3 sequence reads: CASSFATEAFF. CDR3 coding DNA: TGTGCCAGCAGCTTCGCCACTGAAGCTTTCTTT. The chain uses TRBV7-2 and TRBJ1-1, with no clear D. Germline CDR1 SGHTA, CDR2 FQGNSA. This CDR3 contains 11 residues. V was pared by 3 bases and J by 4 bases, with 3 bases between.

This rearrangement joins TRBV4-1 to TRBJ2-3; possibly TRBD1 or TRBD2 for D (5 bases each). Trimming pared 1 base from V and 7 bases from J, leaving 18 bases between. The CDR3 length is 16 residues. Germline values: CDR1 MGHRA, CDR2 YSYEKL. Written as DNA, the CDR3 is TGCGCCAGCAGCCAAGGCACTAGTAAAGGGGCGAATACGCAGTATTTT. Translated, it gives CASSQGTSKGANTQYF.

The table lists this clonotype with a few counts. The CDR3 DNA follows: TGCGCCAGCAGCAGAAACAGGGATCACTACGAGCAGTACTTC. It codes for CASSRNRDHYEQYF. The rearrangement uses TRBV5-1 and TRBJ2-7, with D possibly TRBD1 on 6 matching bases. CDR3 size: 14 residues. Germline CDR1 reads SGHRS; CDR2 reads YFSETQ. The V end lost 4 bases, the J end lost 3 bases, and 14 bases lay between the germline ends.

CDR3 residues: CASSLNPPGQGFEQYF. The CDR3 coding sequence is TGTGCCAGCAGTCTAAACCCCCCGGGACAGGGTTTCGAGCAGTACTTC. The chain combines TRBV6-6 with TRBJ2-5; the match to TRBD1 covers 9 bases. The DNA end favors TRBJ2-7, so the J call may be wrong. The germline V gene encodes CDR1 MNHNY and CDR2 SVGAGI (reference sequence). The CDR3 runs 16 residues.

The V and J genes are TRBV5-1 and TRBJ2-2; possibly TRBD1 for D (5 bases). CDR1 and CDR2 (germline): SGHRS, YFSETQ. V dropped 4 bases and J dropped 6 bases, with 13 bases sitting between them. The CDR3 length is 14 residues. The CDR3 DNA reads as TGCGCCAGCAGCAGATGGGGCGACGCCGGGGAGCTGTTTTTT. This sequence encodes CASSRWGDAGELFF.

This clonotype has a handful of counts. The chain uses TRBV7-2 and TRBJ2-3, with 15 bases fitting TRBD2. V was pared by 2 bases and J by 3 bases, with 3 bases of the junction left unmatched. CDR1 and CDR2 (germline): SGHTA, FQGNSA. CDR3 length: 17 residues. This chain's CDR3 is CASSLTGTSGGTDTQYF. CDR3 sequence (DNA): TGTGCCAGCAGCTTAACCGGGACTAGCGGGGGGACAGATACGCAGTATTTT.

The chain joins TRBV12-3 or TRBV12-4 to TRBJ2-3; D is undetermined. The CDR3 loop spans 14 amino acids. V was trimmed by 2 bases and J by 3 bases, leaving 9 bases between them. In nucleotides, the CDR3 is TGTGCCAGCAGTTTAATGGCCGCGACAGATACGCAGTATTTT. Its translation is CASSLMAATDTQYF.

V gene TRBV7-2 combines with J gene TRBJ2-5, with D hard to call. The V end lost 5 bases, the J end lost 4 bases, and 11 bases lay between the germline ends. The CDR3 runs 13 residues. The germline CDR1 and CDR2 sequences are SGHTA and FQGNSA. CDR3 in DNA: TGTGCCAGCAGCGACTGGCGGCGAGAGACCCAGTACTTC. This translates into CASSDWRRETQYF.

The chain is built from TRBV24-1 and TRBJ2-7; D gene unclear. The CDR3 has 15 residues. V was cut by 4 bases and J by 0 bases, with 12 bases left in between. CDR1 and CDR2 (germline): KGHDR, SFDVKD. CDR3 region: CATSDPGLPSYEQYF. For the CDR3, the DNA is TGTGCCACCAGTGACCCCGGCCTACCCTCCTACGAGCAGTACTTC.

The chain links TRBV3-1 to TRBJ2-7, with D unresolved. Germline CDR1 is LGHDT and CDR2 is YNNKEL (reference sequence). CDR3 length equals 11 residues. V was trimmed by 6 bases and J by 5 bases, leaving 8 bases between them. CDR3 DNA: TGTGCCAGCAGTACCGACCACGAGCAGTACTTC. This codes for CASSTDHEQYF.

This CDR3 reads CASSGLEGSTRLYF. The DNA of the CDR3 is TGTGCCAGCAGTGGGCTGGAGGGGTCTACTCGGCTGTACTTC. The V and J genes are TRBV25-1 and TRBJ2-5, with D tentatively TRBD2 (6 bases). This CDR3 is 14 amino acids long. The V gene lost 4 bases and the J gene lost 13 bases, with 22 bases spanning the gap. Germline values: CDR1 MGHDK, CDR2 SYGVNS.

This clonotype was seen repeatedly, ten times or more. The V call is TRBV12-3 or TRBV12-4, the J call TRBJ2-1; D might be TRBD2 (5 bases). CDR3 length equals 14 residues. V gave up 2 bases and J gave up 2 bases, with 7 bases separating them. CDR3 DNA: TGTGCCAGCAGTTTAACTAGTCCCTACAATGAGCAGTTCTTC. Its translation: CASSLTSPYNEQFF.

This CDR3 is CASSKGINQPQHF. The CDR3 nucleotides are TGTGCCAGCAGCAAGGGGATCAATCAGCCCCAGCATTTT. The chain couples TRBV14 to TRBJ1-5; D is perhaps TRBD1 (5 bases). Germline V CDR1 and CDR2: SGHDN, FVKESK. V was clipped by 5 bases and J by 3 bases, with 8 bases between them. The CDR3 spans 13 residues. The variable domain in full, completed from reference TRBV14 and TRBJ1-5, reads EAGVTQFPSHSVIEKGQTVTLRCDPISGHDNLYWYRRVMGKEIKFLLHFVKESKQDESGMPNNRFLAERTGGTYSTLKVQPAELEDSGVYFCASSKGINQPQHFGDGTRLSIL.

This clonotype turned up a few times. The J gene is TRBJ2-7, the V gene TRBV11-2, with a weak D call TRBD1 (6 bases). The CDR3 is made up of 15 amino acids. Germline V gene lookup returns CDR1 SGHAT and CDR2 FQNNGV. Trimming pared 1 base from V and 2 bases from J, leaving 12 bases between. The CDR3 loop reads CASSLVQGGTYEQYF. The CDR3 nucleotides read TGTGCCAGCAGCTTAGTGCAAGGGGGTACCTACGAGCAGTACTTC.